This TCR beta chain was profiled in a study of CD8+ T cells in alopecia areata. The wider study: Once tofacitinib had been taken for 6 to 18 months, 6 months off drug followed.

Indicated treatment: oral pan-JAK inhibitor, 5-10 mg twice daily. Both CD4+ and CD8+ T cells were separated by sorting PBMCs. The authors extracted RNA and reverse transcribed it into cDNA as the sequencing template. Libraries were prepared by immunoSEQ multiplex PCR; TCRdb keeps only in-frame clonotypes and omits some of them. The sample holds about 200,000 clones, approximately 60% seen once. Study conclusions and caveats: Only a single nonresponder existed, so baseline CD8+ expansion links stay unclear. Greater clonality was observed in lesional scalp samples, especially alopecia totalis/universalis, versus normal scalp.

As to this clone: What it recognizes is unknown.

Germline V gene sequence: CDR1 SEHNR, CDR2 FQNEAQ (reference sequence). CDR3 length equals 17 residues. Trimming stripped 6 bases from V and 0 bases from J, with 21 bases between. The J gene is TRBJ2-7, the V gene TRBV7-9; possibly TRBD1 for D (6 bases). This material consisted of CD4+ T cells sorted from blood, taken at week 4, from a patient treated with tofacitinib. This receptor was taken from a human donor with alopecia areata. DNA for the CDR3: TGTGCCAGCAGACCATCACGTCGAGCAGGGGTCTCCTACGAGCAGTACTTC. Residues: CASRPSRRAGVSYEQYF.